This entry describes one T cell receptor (beta chain). No antigen is known for it. TRB rearrangements spanning V, D and J were amplified using mixed TRB-A/B primers. TCRdb itself ran the multiplex PCR reads through MiXCR, one entry per CDR3 protein. The repertoire consists of a few thousand distinct CDR3 sequences, with approximately 24% occurring once and the leading ten covering more than 5%. TCR beta rearrangements were amplified from peripheral blood genomic DNA. With V trimmed by 0 bases and J by 4 bases, 3 bases remained unmatched. The CDR3 runs to 16 residues. Germline lookup yields CDR1 MNHNY and CDR2 SVGAGI (reference sequence). This sample was included in a study of T cell repertoires in aging, cancer and after chemotherapy. Study-wide findings and caveats: Loss of evenness, beyond lost richness, contributed to age-related TCR diversity decline in cancer patients.

Sequenced: blood. The rearrangement links TRBV6-6 to TRBJ1-4; 9 positions agree with TRBD1. The clonotype was recovered from a human donor with a solid tumor. CDR3: CASSYSPGQGNEKLFF. The CDR3 DNA reads TGTGCCAGCAGTTACTCCCCGGGACAGGGTAATGAAAAACTGTTTTTT.